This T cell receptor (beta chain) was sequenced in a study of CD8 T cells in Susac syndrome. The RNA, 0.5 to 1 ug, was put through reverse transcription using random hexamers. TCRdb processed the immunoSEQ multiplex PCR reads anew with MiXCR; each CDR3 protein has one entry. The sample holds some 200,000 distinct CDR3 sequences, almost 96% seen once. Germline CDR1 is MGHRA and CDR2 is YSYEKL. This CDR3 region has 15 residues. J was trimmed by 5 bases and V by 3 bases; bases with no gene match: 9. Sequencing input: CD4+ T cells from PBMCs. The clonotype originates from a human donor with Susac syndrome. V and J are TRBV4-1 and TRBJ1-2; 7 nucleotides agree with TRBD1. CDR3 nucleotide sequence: TGCGCCAGCAGCCAGAACCCGGGACAGACATATGGCTACACCTTC. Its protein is CASSQNPGQTYGYTF.